Sequencing of this TCR beta chain was carried out in a study of blood T cell repertoires in COVID-19. The wider study: The United States, Italy and Spain were the sources of the acute and convalescent COVID-19 samples.

CDR1 and CDR2 from the germline V gene are SGHRS and YFSETQ. The V and J ends lost 4 bases and 1 base, in that order; junction bases with no gene match: 5. The CDR3 runs to 16 residues. Seattle researchers signed up patients amid active infection and tracked them longitudinally. As processed by the authors: The authors estimated nucleated cell counts from reference gene primer amplification. Generated by immunoSEQ multiplex PCR, the TCRdb table keeps only in-frame clones and is missing some. The V and J calls and the clone size are those of that table, but D and trimming were determined from the DNA. This sample carries about 250,000 clones, more than 70% of them seen once, and the ten largest clones take over 5.5%.

This sequence originates from a woman older than 75 with COVID-19, enrolled during active disease. The chain uses TRBV5-1 and TRBJ2-5; 12 bases agree with TRBD2. The material sequenced was peripheral blood. The CDR3 DNA is TGCGCCAGCAGCACAGGACTAGCGGGGTTCCAAGAGACCCAGTACTTC. Protein sequence: CASSTGLAGFQETQYF.